Each of the 10 T cell receptor beta chains below was sequenced from the same sample in a study of T cells in Graves' hyperthyroidism and ophthalmopathy. RNA transcripts were the template for amplifying TCR beta CDR3 regions. When the TCR CDR3 underwent first-round RT-PCR, the HTBI primer set was used. TCRdb re-called the multiplex PCR reads with MiXCR, one entry per CDR3 protein. Counted here are 400,000 to 500,000 distinct CDR3 sequences, about 14% occurring once; the ten biggest clones make up over 10%. The sample consisted of blood. The source is a man between 18 and 29 years old with Graves' ophthalmopathy.

This clonotype was counted ten times or more. J is TRBJ1-6 and V is TRBV3-1; possibly TRBD1 for D (5 bases). Germline CDR1 LGHDT, CDR2 YNNKEL (reference sequence). The CDR3 is made up of 16 amino acids. Trimming took off 4 bases at V and 6 bases at J, with 16 bases between the two ends. CDR3 sequence reads: CASSLVRRGANSPLHF. The CDR3 coding sequence is TGTGCCAGCAGCCTTGTAAGGCGGGGCGCTAATTCACCCCTCCACTTT.

This clonotype was detected many times. This rearrangement joins TRBV12-3 or TRBV12-4 to TRBJ2-1, with 8 bases fitting TRBD2. The CDR3 is 15 residues long. The V segment lost 3 bases and the J segment 10 bases; nucleotides outside the gene matches: 11. The CDR3 reads CASSFFSGAVNEQFF. The CDR3 region has the DNA TGTGCCAGCAGTTTCTTTAGCGGGGCGGTAAACGAGCAGTTCTTC.

This clonotype showed up many times. The J gene is TRBJ1-1, the V gene TRBV27, with D tentatively TRBD1 (6 bases). The CDR3 runs to 14 residues. V was trimmed by 4 bases and J by 5 bases, leaving 14 bases between them. The germline V gene encodes CDR1 MNHEY and CDR2 SMNVEV (reference sequence). CDR3 protein: CASSWTVEGTEAFF. In DNA, the CDR3 is TGTGCCAGCAGTTGGACAGTAGAGGGGACTGAAGCTTTCTTT.

This clonotype was seen at least ten times. The chain joins TRBV6-2 or TRBV6-3 to TRBJ1-1; D unclear. V lost 6 bases and J 0 bases, leaving 14 bases between the germline ends. The germline gives CDR1 MNHEY, CDR2 SVGEGT. This CDR3 is 15 amino acids long. CDR3 in amino acids: CASSPRAGVNTEAFF. The CDR3 region has the DNA TGTGCCAGCAGCCCACGTGCAGGTGTGAACACTGAAGCTTTCTTT.

This clonotype was seen many times. This chain uses TRBV29-1 with TRBJ1-2; a weak D match, TRBD1 (6 bases). The germline V gene encodes CDR1 SQVTM and CDR2 ANQGSEA. CDR3 length equals 12 residues. The V and J ends lost 3 bases and 3 bases respectively, with 8 bases between them. In nucleotides, the CDR3 is TGCAGCGTTGATACAGGGCACTATGGCTACACCTTC. Amino acids: CSVDTGHYGYTF.

This clonotype was seen ten or more times. The gene calls are TRBV11-2 and TRBJ2-5; 8 nucleotides match TRBD2. The CDR3 extends over 16 amino acids. The V segment lost 3 bases and the J segment 0 bases; nucleotides outside the gene matches: 6. The germline CDR1 and CDR2 sequences are SGHAT and FQNNGV. The CDR3 nucleotides read TGTGCCAGCAGCTTGGTGGGCGGGGGGTACCAAGAGACCCAGTACTTC. This gives the protein CASSLVGGGYQETQYF.

A note on this clonotype: A much larger clone differs from this one at a single base, so this may be a read error. This chain links TRBV27 with TRBJ2-7; a weak D match, TRBD2 (6 bases). Germline V gene data show CDR1 as MNHEY and CDR2 as SMNVEV (reference sequence). CDR3 length: 18 amino acids. V was pared by 8 bases and J by 0 bases, with 26 bases between. CDR3 region: CASPTEMGGISSSYEQYF. CDR3 DNA sequence: TGTGCCAGCCCTACCGAGATGGGCGGGATTAGTAGCTCCTACGAGCAGTACTTC.

In its sample, this clonotype was seen many times. This rearrangement joins TRBV19 to TRBJ2-3, with D perhaps matching TRBD1 (5 bases). Germline CDR1 reads LNHDA; CDR2 reads SQIVND (reference sequence). The CDR3 contains 15 residues. V lost 7 bases and J 0 bases, leaving 14 bases between the germline ends. In DNA form, the CDR3 reads TGTGCCAGTATCCTGGGGCGTCCTAGCACAGATACGCAGTATTTT. Translating it yields CASILGRPSTDTQYF. The whole variable domain, filled in from reference TRBV19 and TRBJ2-3, reads DGGITQSPKYLFRKEGQNVTLSCEQNLNHDAMYWYRQDPGQGLRLIYYSQIVNDFQKGDIAEGYSVSREKKESFPLTVTSAQKNPTAFYLCASILGRPSTDTQYFGPGTRLTVL.

Many counts were recorded for this clonotype. The gene calls are TRBV27 and TRBJ2-1; no reliable D call. Germline-derived CDR1 and CDR2 are MNHEY and SMNVEV (reference sequence). The ends were cut back, 3 bases at V and 11 bases at J, with 8 bases in the middle. The CDR3 is made up of 11 amino acids. CDR3 protein: CASSLHGKQFF. CDR3 in DNA: TGTGCCAGCAGTTTGCATGGGAAGCAGTTCTTC.

Many counts were recorded for this clonotype. This chain uses TRBV19 with TRBJ1-2; TRBD1 matches at 7 bases. The V gene end was trimmed by 8 bases and the J gene end by 5 bases; junction bases not matched to a gene: 8. This CDR3 comprises 13 residues. Germline loops: CDR1 LNHDA, CDR2 SQIVND (reference sequence). The CDR3 protein is CASATGDSYGYTF. The CDR3 DNA is TGTGCCAGTGCAACGGGGGACAGTTATGGCTACACCTTC.